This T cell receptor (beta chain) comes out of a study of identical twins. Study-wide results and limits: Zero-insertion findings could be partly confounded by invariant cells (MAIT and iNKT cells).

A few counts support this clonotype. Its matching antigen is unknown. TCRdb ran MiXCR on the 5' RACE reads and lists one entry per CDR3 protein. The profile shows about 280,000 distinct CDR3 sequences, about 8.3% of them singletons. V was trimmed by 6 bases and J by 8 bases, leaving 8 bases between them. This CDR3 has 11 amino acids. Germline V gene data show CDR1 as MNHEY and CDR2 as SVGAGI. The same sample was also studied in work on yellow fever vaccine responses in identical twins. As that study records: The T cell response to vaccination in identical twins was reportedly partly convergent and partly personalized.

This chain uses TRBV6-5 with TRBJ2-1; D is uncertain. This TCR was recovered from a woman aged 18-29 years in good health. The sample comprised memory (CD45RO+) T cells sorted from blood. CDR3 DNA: TGTGCCAGCAGGGGTGGGTATGAGCAGTTCTTC. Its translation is CASRGGYEQFF.